These 29 T cell receptor beta chains share one sample of origin, sequenced in a study of T cells after yellow fever vaccination. Using its own MiXCR run on the 5' RACE reads, TCRdb lists one record per CDR3 protein. The table records 300,000 to 400,000 distinct CDR3 sequences, 9.5% to 12% of them present only once. Specimen: CD4+ T cells sorted from PBMCs, collected 45 days after the yellow fever booster vaccination. These receptors originate from a man between 18 and 29 years old who received the YFV17D yellow fever vaccine.

This clonotype was seen ten or more times. The J gene is TRBJ2-1, the V gene TRBV7-2; D possibly corresponds to TRBD1 (5 bases). Germline CDR1 is SGHTA and CDR2 is FQGNSA. Trimming took off 7 bases at V and 4 bases at J, with 17 bases between the two ends. The CDR3 is made up of 15 amino acids. CDR3 residues: CASTLVGAIYNEQFF. CDR3 DNA sequence: TGTGCCAGCACGTTAGTAGGGGCCATATACAATGAGCAGTTCTTC.

The gene calls are TRBV4-3 and TRBJ1-5, with a weak D call TRBD1 (6 bases). Trimming took off 1 base at V and 4 bases at J, with 14 bases between the two ends. The CDR3 runs 16 residues. Germline V lookup: CDR1 LGHNA, CDR2 YSLEER. CDR3 loop: CASSQGPGQGNQPQHF. DNA for the CDR3: TGCGCCAGCAGCCAAGGACCGGGACAAGGAAATCAGCCCCAGCATTTT.

This clonotype was observed a handful of times. V gene TRBV4-3 combines with J gene TRBJ1-2; weak D call: TRBD1 (5 bases). The germline V gene encodes CDR1 LGHNA and CDR2 YSLEER. This CDR3 comprises 13 residues. The V gene lost 1 base and the J gene lost 5 bases, with 8 bases spanning the gap. The CDR3 DNA reads as TGCGCCAGCAGCCAAGCGGGGGGGTATGGCTACACCTTC. Protein: CASSQAGGYGYTF.

This clonotype was counted between two and nine times. The V call is TRBV27, the J call TRBJ2-3, with D possibly being TRBD1 (5 bases). The CDR3 totals 14 residues. Germline values: CDR1 MNHEY, CDR2 SMNVEV (reference sequence). Trimming shortened V by 9 bases and J by 4 bases, and 17 bases separated the two germline ends. Here the CDR3 reads CASSKGLDPDTQYF. For the CDR3, the DNA is TGTGCCAGTAGCAAGGGGTTGGACCCAGATACGCAGTATTTT.

This clonotype was detected a few times. An end of the junction differs from the germline gene, which may be a read error. The rearrangement uses TRBV19 and TRBJ1-1; 7 bases agree with TRBD1. The CDR3 is 14 residues long. CDR1 and CDR2 (germline): LNHDA, SQIVND (reference sequence). CDR3 DNA sequence: TGTGCCAGTAAAGCCGGGACAGAGAACACTGAGGCTTTCTTT. Amino acids: CASKAGTENTEAFF.

This clonotype was detected only a few times. The chain couples TRBV6-5 to TRBJ2-3; 9 nucleotides line up with TRBD2. The V and J ends lost 8 bases and 3 bases, in that order; junction bases with no gene match: 6. Germline CDR1 is MNHEY and CDR2 is SVGAGI. The CDR3 loop spans 14 amino acids. In DNA form, the CDR3 reads TGTGCCAGCCAGCTAGCGGGGACGACAGATACGCAGTATTTT. Its protein product is CASQLAGTTDTQYF.

J is TRBJ1-4 and V is TRBV18; TRBD1 aligns across 8 bases. Unmatched junction bases numbered 9, after V lost 5 bases and J lost 7 bases. Germline V lookup: CDR1 KGHSH, CDR2 LQKENI. The CDR3 spans 15 residues. CDR3 sequence (DNA): TGTGCCAGCTCATTCGGACAGGGACGAGGTGAAAAACTGTTTTTT. Amino acids: CASSFGQGRGEKLFF.

This rearrangement joins TRBV9 to TRBJ2-2; the D gene is possibly TRBD2 (7 bases). CDR3 length: 17 amino acids. Germline CDR1 and CDR2: SGDLS and YYNGEE. With 3 bases removed from V and 4 bases from J, the gap between germline ends came to 19 bases. As DNA, the CDR3 is TGTGCCAGCAGCGACCCCCGGGGGGCGCGTGGCACCGGGGAGCTGTTTTTT. This encodes CASSDPRGARGTGELFF.

This clonotype was observed many times. The chain recombines TRBV4-2 with TRBJ1-4; D possibly corresponds to TRBD1 (6 bases). CDR1 is LGHNA, CDR2 YNFKEQ, per germline. Trimming took 1 base from V and 5 from J, leaving 11 bases between them. The CDR3 is 15 residues long. CDR3 bases: TGTGCCAGCAGCCAAGTAGGGGGATCAAATGAAAAACTGTTTTTT. Translated: CASSQVGGSNEKLFF.

This clonotype has just a few counts. The rearrangement uses TRBV7-2 and TRBJ2-1, with D perhaps matching TRBD1 (5 bases). With 5 bases removed from V and 6 bases from J, the gap between germline ends came to 20 bases. Germline V gene sequence: CDR1 SGHTA, CDR2 FQGNSA. The CDR3 extends over 16 amino acids. In nucleotides, the CDR3 is TGTGCCAGCAGCGCTGACAGTGTAATGTTGGTCAATGAGCAGTTCTTC. This sequence encodes CASSADSVMLVNEQFF.

This clonotype was observed at least ten times. This sequence joins TRBV10-3 and TRBJ2-3; 10 bases line up with TRBD2. Losses at the gene ends were 6 bases for V and 2 bases for J; bases not matched to a gene: 2. Germline loops: CDR1 ENHRY, CDR2 SYGVKD. The CDR3 length is 14 residues. The CDR3 is CAISSGGVTDTQYF. The CDR3 nucleotides are TGTGCCATCAGCAGCGGGGGGGTCACAGATACGCAGTATTTT.

This clonotype was counted between two and nine times. This rearrangement joins TRBV6-5 to TRBJ2-1; TRBD2 is a possible D gene (6 bases). Germline V gene data show CDR1 as MNHEY and CDR2 as SVGAGI. Trimming took 7 bases from V and 5 from J, leaving 12 bases between them. The CDR3 runs to 13 residues. The CDR3 spells CASTGGFDNEQFF. CDR3 bases: TGTGCCAGCACTGGGGGGTTCGACAATGAGCAGTTCTTC.

This clonotype was detected only a few times. The chain has TRBV12-3 or TRBV12-4 and TRBJ2-7; D ambiguous. Trimming stripped 5 bases from V and 7 bases from J, with 18 bases between. The CDR3 runs to 14 residues. Written as DNA, the CDR3 is TGTGCCAGCAGTGTGGCTAATGCCTACGTGGAGCAGTACTTC. This codes for CASSVANAYVEQYF.

This clonotype was seen only a few times. This sequence joins TRBV6-2 or TRBV6-3 and TRBJ2-7; D might be TRBD1 or TRBD2, each matching 5 bases. Germline lookup yields CDR1 MNHEY and CDR2 SVGEGT. This CDR3 contains 14 residues. Between the trimmed V and J ends, which lost 2 bases and 2 bases, there was a span of 10 bases. CDR3 residues: CASSYGQGPYEQYV. Written as DNA, the CDR3 is TGTGCCAGCAGTTACGGCCAGGGACCCTACGAGCAGTACGTC.

The V gene is TRBV20-1, the J gene TRBJ1-6; D is undetermined. Trimming shortened V by 1 base and J by 10 bases, and 17 bases separated the two germline ends. The CDR3 has 15 amino acids. Germline values: CDR1 DFQATT, CDR2 SNEGSKA (reference sequence). CDR3 amino acids: CSARAHPGVESPLHF. Here the CDR3 DNA reads TGCAGTGCTAGAGCACACCCGGGCGTTGAATCACCCCTCCACTTT.

This clonotype was seen only a few times. V gene TRBV29-1 combines with J gene TRBJ1-2; TRBD1 matches at 7 bases. In germline, CDR1 is SQVTM, CDR2 ANQGSEA. There are 14 residues in the CDR3. The ends lost 3 bases at V and 0 bases at J; junction bases unmatched: 4. CDR3 amino acids: CSVDRQGANYGYTF. For the CDR3, the DNA is TGCAGCGTTGATCGGCAGGGGGCTAACTATGGCTACACCTTC.

This clonotype was counted at least ten times. The genes are TRBV5-1 and TRBJ2-1, with TRBD2 as a possible D gene (5 bases). The CDR3 is made up of 16 amino acids. Germline CDR1 and CDR2: SGHRS and YFSETQ. V was pared by 5 bases and J by 0 bases, with 15 bases between. The CDR3 DNA reads TGCGCCAGCAGGCCCTCTAGCAGCTTCTCCTACAATGAGCAGTTCTTC. Protein sequence: CASRPSSSFSYNEQFF.

This rearrangement joins TRBV5-5 to TRBJ1-5; D call uncertain. The CDR3 length is 13 residues. The germline V gene encodes CDR1 SGHKS and CDR2 YYEKEE (reference sequence). V was pared by 6 bases and J by 7 bases, with 14 bases between. CDR3 residues: CASTLGVMQPQHF. CDR3 coding DNA: TGTGCCAGCACCCTTGGAGTAATGCAGCCCCAGCATTTT.

This clonotype was recorded at least ten times. J is TRBJ1-2 and V is TRBV5-6; 9 bases align to TRBD1. The J segment lost 3 bases and the V segment lost 6 bases, leaving 12 bases of the junction unmatched. CDR3 size: 16 residues. CDR1 and CDR2 (germline): SGHDT, YYEEEE. CDR3: CASTKSGTGLHYGYTF. The CDR3 region has the DNA TGTGCCAGCACCAAGTCCGGGACAGGGTTACACTATGGCTACACCTTC.

This clonotype was detected a few times. The chain combines TRBV2 with TRBJ2-6; tentative D call: TRBD2 (5 bases). Germline V gives CDR1 SNHLY, CDR2 FYNNEI. The V end lost 7 bases, the J end lost 0 bases, and 10 bases lay between the germline ends. The length of the CDR3 is 15 residues. The CDR3 coding sequence is TGTGCCAGCAAAGAAACTAGCTCTGGGGCCAACGTCCTGACTTTC. Amino acid sequence: CASKETSSGANVLTF.

The chain uses TRBV18 and TRBJ2-1; D is unclear. The V gene's germline CDR1 is KGHSH and CDR2 LQKENI. V was shortened by 4 bases and J by 4 bases, with 11 bases between the two germline ends. The CDR3 extends over 14 amino acids. CDR3: CASSQLDLYNEQFF. The CDR3 bases are TGTGCCAGCTCACAACTGGACCTATACAATGAGCAGTTCTTC.

This clonotype came up many times. The V gene is TRBV7-2, the J gene TRBJ2-7, with 11 nucleotides matching TRBD2. V lost 2 bases, J lost 4 bases, and 1 base stayed unmatched. The germline gives CDR1 SGHTA, CDR2 FQGNSA. The CDR3 contains 14 residues. CDR3 loop: CASSLTSGGYEQYF. Here the CDR3 DNA reads TGTGCCAGCAGCTTAACTAGCGGGGGTTACGAGCAGTACTTC.

The chain's CDR3 is CSGLTAGLAGYTF. The CDR3 nucleotides read TGCAGCGGATTGACAGCTGGGCTGGCAGGCTACACCTTC. The chain has TRBV29-1 and TRBJ1-2, with a weak D call TRBD1 (5 bases). V was pared by 7 bases and J by 8 bases, with 20 bases between. The germline V gene encodes CDR1 SQVTM and CDR2 ANQGSEA. The CDR3 runs 13 residues.

The chain recombines TRBV7-2 with TRBJ1-5; no clear D gene. Trimming left V 3 bases short and J 4 bases short, with 10 bases between. The CDR3 runs 14 residues. Germline V CDR1 and CDR2: SGHTA, FQGNSA. For the CDR3, the DNA is TGTGCCAGCAGCTTCATGGGTCGGAATCAGCCCCAGCATTTT. Translating it yields CASSFMGRNQPQHF.

V is TRBV7-9 and J is TRBJ2-7; 11 bases are shared with TRBD1. Germline CDR1 is SEHNR and CDR2 is FQNEAQ (reference sequence). Unmatched junction bases numbered 6, after V lost 5 bases and J lost 6 bases. The CDR3 has 14 residues. The CDR3 reads CASSRPGTGGEQYV. CDR3 nucleotide sequence: TGTGCCAGCAGCCGCCCAGGGACAGGGGGCGAGCAGTACGTC.

The chain couples TRBV5-1 to TRBJ2-4, with 9 bases identical to TRBD1. Trimming cost V 2 bases and J 7 bases; bases outside gene matches: 10. The CDR3 sequence is 16 residues long. From germline, CDR1 is SGHRS and CDR2 YFSETQ. The CDR3 region is CASSFQPGQGRNIQYF. Written as DNA, the CDR3 is TGCGCCAGCAGCTTTCAACCGGGACAGGGTAGGAACATTCAGTACTTC.

This chain uses TRBV7-9 with TRBJ1-3; D is undetermined. CDR1 and CDR2 from the germline V gene are SEHNR and FQNEAQ (reference sequence). Trimming cost V 5 bases and J 10 bases, with 12 bases left between them. This CDR3 contains 12 residues. The CDR3 bases are TGTGCCAGCAGCGACGTCAGCCGAACCATATATTTT. It specifies CASSDVSRTIYF.

The chain combines TRBV5-1 with TRBJ2-5; D possibly corresponds to TRBD2 (6 bases). Germline assignment: CDR1 SGHRS and CDR2 YFSETQ. With 0 bases removed from V and 7 bases from J, the gap between germline ends came to 16 bases. This CDR3 region has 15 residues. CDR3 residues: CASSLGDLPGRTQYF. The CDR3 DNA reads as TGCGCCAGCAGCTTGGGGGACCTCCCCGGGAGGACCCAGTACTTC.

V is TRBV20-1 and J is TRBJ2-3, with 10 bases lining up with TRBD2. V shed 5 bases, J shed 7 bases, and the junction held 9 bases outside the gene matches. The germline gives CDR1 DFQATT, CDR2 SNEGSKA (reference sequence). This CDR3 is 14 amino acids long. This chain's CDR3 is CSAVLAGALYTQYF. The DNA for the CDR3 is TGCAGTGCTGTTCTAGCGGGGGCGTTATATACGCAGTATTTT.